This entry lists 27 T cell receptor beta chains sequenced from one sample in a study of blood T cell repertoires in COVID-19. Produced via immunoSEQ multiplex PCR; TCRdb's table is partial and in-frame only. The table lists over 150,000 clones, more than 90% of them singletons. The source material was peripheral blood. The receptors come from a man aged 50-59 years with acute or convalescent COVID-19.

The chain has TRBV6-5 and TRBJ2-3; 7 bases are shared with TRBD2. Looked up from germline, CDR1 is MNHEY and CDR2 is SVGAGI. V lost 2 bases to trimming and J lost 0 bases; unmatched junction nucleotides: 2. This CDR3 comprises 15 residues. Here the CDR3 reads CASSYAGRSTDTQYF. DNA of the CDR3: TGTGCCAGCAGTTACGCCGGGAGGAGCACAGATACGCAGTATTTT.

The chain links TRBV5-6 to TRBJ2-3; possible D gene TRBD2, 6 bases. The CDR3 spans 15 residues. Trimming took off 5 bases at V and 1 base at J, with 14 bases between the two ends. Germline CDR1 is SGHDT and CDR2 is YYEEEE. The CDR3 region has the DNA TGTGCCAGCAGTTTGCGGGACTCGGGCACAGATACGCAGTATTTT. Encoded protein: CASSLRDSGTDTQYF. The variable domain in full, completed from reference TRBV5-6 and TRBJ2-3, reads DAGVTQSPTHLIKTRGQQVTLRCSPKSGHDTVSWYQQALGQGPQFIFQYYEEEERQRGNFPDRFSGHQFPNYSSELNVNALLLGDSALYLCASSLRDSGTDTQYFGPGTRLTVL.

The chain couples TRBV30 to TRBJ1-2; no firm D call. There are 12 residues in the CDR3. V was trimmed by 0 bases and J by 8 bases, leaving 10 bases between them. Germline values: CDR1 GTSNPN, CDR2 SVGIG (reference sequence). The CDR3 reads CAWSVRGYGYTF. CDR3 DNA: TGTGCCTGGAGTGTACGGGGTTACGGCTACACCTTC.

The chain recombines TRBV7-3 with TRBJ2-1; D is undetermined. V was cut by 5 bases and J by 2 bases, with 16 bases left in between. The CDR3 covers 16 residues. Germline V lookup: CDR1 SGHTA, CDR2 FQGTGA. CDR3 in amino acids: CASSRFPGAPYNEQFF. CDR3 nucleotide sequence: TGTGCCAGCAGCCGATTTCCCGGAGCCCCCTACAATGAGCAGTTCTTC.

The CDR3 DNA reads TGTGCCAGCAGCTCACGGACATTCTACGAGCAGTACTTC. This sequence encodes CASSSRTFYEQYF. This sequence joins TRBV7-9 and TRBJ2-7; tentatively, D is TRBD1 (5 bases). Germline V CDR1 and CDR2: SEHNR, FQNEAQ (reference sequence). This CDR3 contains 13 residues. Trimming pared 4 bases from V and 3 bases from J, leaving 10 bases between.

The rearrangement links TRBV28 to TRBJ1-4; 7 nucleotides align to TRBD1. The V gene end was trimmed by 5 bases and the J gene end by 8 bases; junction bases not matched to a gene: 11. Per the germline V gene, CDR1 is MDHEN and CDR2 is SYDVKM. This CDR3 region has 15 residues. The CDR3 reads CASSRQTGAGEKLFF. The CDR3 DNA reads as TGTGCCAGCAGTCGACAAACAGGGGCGGGAGAAAAACTGTTTTTT.

CDR3 coding DNA: TGTGCCAGCAGCTTGAGGGGGAGGGGGGCCGATAATGAGCAGTTCTTC. This translates into CASSLRGRGADNEQFF. This rearrangement joins TRBV5-6 to TRBJ2-1; D is possibly TRBD2 (7 bases). This CDR3 is 16 amino acids long. CDR1 and CDR2 (germline): SGHDT, YYEEEE. The V gene lost 1 base and the J gene lost 7 bases, with 18 bases spanning the gap. Looking up the rest from reference TRBV5-6 and TRBJ2-1 gives the full variable domain: DAGVTQSPTHLIKTRGQQVTLRCSPKSGHDTVSWYQQALGQGPQFIFQYYEEEERQRGNFPDRFSGHQFPNYSSELNVNALLLGDSALYLCASSLRGRGADNEQFFGPGTRLTVL.

This clone was seen a few times. J is TRBJ1-1 and V is TRBV5-1; TRBD1 is a possible D gene (6 bases). Trimming removed 4 bases from V and 3 bases from J, with 10 bases in between. Per germline, CDR1 SGHRS and CDR2 YFSETQ. The CDR3 consists of 13 residues. The CDR3 sequence: CASSLRQDTEAFF. CDR3 in DNA: TGCGCCAGCAGCCTCAGACAGGACACTGAAGCTTTCTTT.

The chain uses TRBV11-2 and TRBJ2-3; 10 bases agree with TRBD1. V dropped 5 bases and J dropped 2; count of bases not matched to a gene: 10. CDR1 SGHAT and CDR2 FQNNGV come from the germline V gene. The CDR3 runs 17 residues. CDR3 in amino acids: CASSPGQGIVATDTQYF. The CDR3 DNA is TGTGCCAGCAGCCCGGGACAGGGGATAGTGGCCACAGATACGCAGTATTTT.

V is TRBV28 and J is TRBJ2-3; D is ambiguous. The V end lost 4 bases, the J end lost 2 bases, and 10 bases lay between the germline ends. In germline, CDR1 is MDHEN, CDR2 SYDVKM. CDR3 length: 14 amino acids. The CDR3 DNA reads TGTGCCAGCAGTTCTCAGCGCCCCACAGATACGCAGTATTTT. Amino acids: CASSSQRPTDTQYF.

The CDR3 DNA reads TGTGCCAGCAGTGAAGCGCGATATCTCTTCAATCAGCCCCAGCATTTT. Translating gives CASSEARYLFNQPQHF. The chain carries TRBV6-1 and TRBJ1-5; D not certain. The CDR3 contains 16 residues. V was trimmed by 0 bases and J by 3 bases, leaving 12 bases between them. Germline V gene data show CDR1 as MNHNS and CDR2 as SASEGT.

The rearrangement uses TRBV15 and TRBJ2-7; D gene ambiguous. Trimming cost V 0 bases and J 9 bases, with 9 bases left between them. This CDR3 region has 12 residues. Germline CDR1 LNHNV, CDR2 YYDKDF (reference sequence). For the CDR3, the DNA is TGTGCCACCAGCAGAGACCGGTTCGCGCAGTACTTC. Protein sequence: CATSRDRFAQYF.

The chain combines TRBV3-1 (or the pseudogene TRBV3-2) with TRBJ2-1; 14 nucleotides agree with TRBD2. The germline CDR1 and CDR2 sequences are LGHDT and YNNKEL (reference sequence). V was clipped by 4 bases and J by 6 bases; unmatched bases: 11. This CDR3 contains 18 residues. The CDR3 nucleotides are TGTGCCAGCAGCCGGATCTCAGGGACTAGCGGGAGAGGCAATGAGCAGTTCTTC. This codes for CASSRISGTSGRGNEQFF.

The chain combines TRBV2 with TRBJ1-2, with D possibly TRBD1 on 5 matching bases. The germline V gene encodes CDR1 SNHLY and CDR2 FYNNEI. Trimming took off 10 bases at V and 4 bases at J, with 19 bases between the two ends. The CDR3 extends over 14 amino acids. CDR3 amino acids: CATAGSRVGYGYTF. CDR3 nucleotide sequence: TGTGCCACCGCGGGGTCCAGGGTCGGCTATGGCTACACCTTC.

A single count supports this clone. The V and J genes are TRBV18 and TRBJ2-7, with a possible D match to TRBD1 (6 bases). CDR3 length equals 13 residues. Trimming shortened V by 3 bases and J by 6 bases, and 12 bases separated the two germline ends. In germline, CDR1 is KGHSH, CDR2 LQKENI. CDR3 residues: CASSPQGSSEQYF. CDR3 nucleotide sequence: TGTGCCAGCTCACCGCAGGGGTCCAGCGAGCAGTACTTC.

The chain combines TRBV18 with TRBJ2-5, with 7 bases that match TRBD1. Germline CDR1 KGHSH, CDR2 LQKENI. J was trimmed by 1 base and V by 6 bases; bases with no gene match: 2. This CDR3 is built from 13 residues. The CDR3 region is CASSGTAQETQYF. In DNA, the CDR3 is TGTGCCAGCTCCGGGACAGCCCAAGAGACCCAGTACTTC.

V gene TRBV5-7 combines with J gene TRBJ2-7; 7 positions agree with TRBD1. TRBV5-7 counts as an open reading frame of uncertain function. V shed 4 bases and J 3 bases; nucleotides not matched to a gene: 4. This CDR3 has 13 residues. CDR3: CASSHGTVYEQYV. The CDR3 region has the DNA TGTGCCAGCAGCCACGGGACAGTCTACGAGCAGTACGTC.

The chain is built from TRBV19 and TRBJ1-3, with no clear D. The CDR3 has 14 residues. The V gene's germline CDR1 is LNHDA and CDR2 SQIVND (reference sequence). Trimming cost V 6 bases and J 0 bases, with 9 bases left between them. The CDR3 bases are TGTGCCAGTAGGGGCAGCCTCTCTGGAAACACCATATATTTT. It encodes CASRGSLSGNTIYF.

V usage is TRBV9 and J usage is TRBJ2-2; tentatively, D is TRBD2 (6 bases). The CDR3 runs to 13 residues. Germline V gene lookup returns CDR1 SGDLS and CDR2 YYNGEE. V lost 6 bases to trimming and J lost 4 bases, with 10 bases between them. DNA for the CDR3: TGTGCCAGCACTCGGGGGACCACCGGGGAGCTGTTTTTT. The encoded protein is CASTRGTTGELFF. The variable domain in full, with the rest retrieved from reference TRBV9 and TRBJ2-2, is DSGVTQTPKHLITATGQRVTLRCSPRSGDLSVYWYQQSLDQGLQFLIQYYNGEERAKGNILERFSAQQFPDLHSELNLSSLELGDSALYFCASTRGTTGELFFGEGSRLTVL.

The chain employs TRBV12-3 or TRBV12-4 and TRBJ1-2; D ambiguous. V was shortened by 8 bases and J by 3 bases, with 13 bases between the two germline ends. The CDR3 contains 13 residues. CDR3 residues: CASGTGRDYGYTF. The CDR3 DNA is TGTGCCAGCGGCACGGGGAGAGACTATGGCTACACCTTC.

V and J are TRBV7-2 and TRBJ1-1, with no clear D. The V gene's germline CDR1 is SGHTA and CDR2 FQGNSA. This CDR3 has 15 amino acids. Trimming left V 6 bases short and J 0 bases short, with 14 bases between. The CDR3 loop reads CASRKNGNMNTEAFF. CDR3 nucleotide sequence: TGTGCCAGCAGGAAAAACGGGAACATGAACACTGAAGCTTTCTTT.

This clone has only one observation. The chain is built from TRBV7-2 and TRBJ1-1; 10 bases align to TRBD1. Per germline, CDR1 SGHTA and CDR2 FQGNSA. This CDR3 is built from 13 residues. The trim removed 6 bases at V and 4 bases at J, leaving 2 bases unmatched. The CDR3 here is CASRGQGTTEAFF. The CDR3 coding sequence is TGTGCCAGCAGGGGACAGGGGACCACTGAAGCTTTCTTT.

CDR3 residues: CASSIVAGQSSYNSPLHF. The CDR3 DNA reads as TGTGCCAGTAGTATAGTCGCGGGACAGAGCTCCTATAATTCACCCCTCCACTTT. This chain links TRBV19 with TRBJ1-6; 7 bases align to TRBD1. CDR1 is LNHDA and CDR2 is SQIVND in the germline V gene (reference sequence). The ends lost 1 base at V and 0 bases at J; junction bases unmatched: 6. The CDR3 runs to 18 residues.

The rearrangement joins TRBV7-3 to TRBJ1-3; the D is unclear. This CDR3 has 16 amino acids. The V end was cut by 2 bases, the J end by 0 bases, with 11 bases between. From germline, CDR1 is SGHTA and CDR2 FQGTGA. The CDR3 loop is CASSLEAPFSGNTIYF. The CDR3, as DNA: TGTGCCAGCAGCTTAGAAGCTCCCTTCTCTGGAAACACCATATATTTT.

V is TRBV7-8 and J is TRBJ1-5; the D is unclear. Germline CDR1 reads SGHVS; CDR2 reads FQNEAQ. This CDR3 comprises 16 residues. Trimming removed 0 bases at V and 0 bases at J, with 9 bases between. CDR3 DNA sequence: TGTGCCAGCAGCTTAGCCGGGGAACCTAGCAATCAGCCCCAGCATTTT. Translated, it gives CASSLAGEPSNQPQHF.

The J gene is TRBJ1-2, the V gene TRBV18; the match to TRBD1 covers 8 bases. With V trimmed by 5 bases and J by 6 bases, 8 bases remained unmatched. From germline, CDR1 is KGHSH and CDR2 LQKENI. The CDR3 sequence is 14 residues long. The DNA for the CDR3 is TGTGCCAGCTCATCGACAGGGGTGACCGATGGCTACACCTTC. It codes for CASSSTGVTDGYTF.

V gene TRBV20-1 combines with J gene TRBJ2-1; D uncertain. The V gene lost 1 base and the J gene lost 9 bases, with 7 bases spanning the gap. The CDR3 extends over 11 amino acids. The germline gives CDR1 DFQATT, CDR2 SNEGSKA (reference sequence). In nucleotides, the CDR3 is TGCAGTGCTAGAGGAGTTGGTGAGCAGTTCTTC. Its translation: CSARGVGEQFF.